The entry that follows covers one TCR beta chain sequence. The antigen remains unidentified. The PCR was carried out with 60 Vbeta primers and 13 Jbeta primers. This table comes from immunoSEQ multiplex PCR, and its TCRdb copy is limited to in-frame clones, with some not included. The sample lists under 200,000 clones; 78% were seen once. The data stem from a study of cytomegalovirus exposure and HLA in healthy donors. This CDR3 contains 14 residues. Germline values: CDR1 SGHDT, CDR2 YYEEEE. General observations from the study: DRB1 showed the most TCR associations and HLA-C the fewest in a later analysis, as rates varied by HLA locus. Analysis performed later found roughly 18,000 TCR beta sequences associated with HLA alleles at 0.05 false discovery rate. Presence/absence results assume similar sequencing depth per donor, which may not hold.

The source of this sequence is a woman in her forties or fifties in good health and CMV-seropositive. This chain connects TRBV5-6 to TRBJ2-5; no definite D call. The last part of the DNA fits TRBJ2-7 better; the J call may be wrong. Material for sequencing was PBMCs. The CDR3 region is CASSLSLTDYEQYF. CDR3 sequence (DNA): TGTGCCAGCAGCTTGTCTTTAACGGACTACGAGCAGTACTTC.